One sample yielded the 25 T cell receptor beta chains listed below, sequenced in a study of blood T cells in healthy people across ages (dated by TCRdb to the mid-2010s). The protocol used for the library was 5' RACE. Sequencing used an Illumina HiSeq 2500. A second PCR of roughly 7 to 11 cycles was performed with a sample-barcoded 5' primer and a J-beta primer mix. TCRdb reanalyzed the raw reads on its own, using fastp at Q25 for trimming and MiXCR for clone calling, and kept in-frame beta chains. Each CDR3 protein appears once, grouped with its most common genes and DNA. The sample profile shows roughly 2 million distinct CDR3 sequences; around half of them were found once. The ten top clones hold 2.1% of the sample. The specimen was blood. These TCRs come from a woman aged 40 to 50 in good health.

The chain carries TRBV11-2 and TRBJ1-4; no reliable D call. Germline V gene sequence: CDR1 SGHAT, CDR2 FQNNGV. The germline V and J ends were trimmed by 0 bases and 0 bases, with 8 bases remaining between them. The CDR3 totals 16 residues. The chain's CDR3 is CASSLDTVATNEKLFF. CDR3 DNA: TGTGCCAGCAGCTTAGATACAGTTGCAACTAATGAAAAACTGTTTTTT.

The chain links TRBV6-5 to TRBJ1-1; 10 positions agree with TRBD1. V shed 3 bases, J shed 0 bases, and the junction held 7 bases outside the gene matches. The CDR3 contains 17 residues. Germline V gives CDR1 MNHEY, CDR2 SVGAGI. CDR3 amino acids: CASSYPGTGVMNTEAFF. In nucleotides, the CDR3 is TGTGCCAGCAGTTATCCCGGGACAGGGGTCATGAACACTGAAGCTTTCTTT.

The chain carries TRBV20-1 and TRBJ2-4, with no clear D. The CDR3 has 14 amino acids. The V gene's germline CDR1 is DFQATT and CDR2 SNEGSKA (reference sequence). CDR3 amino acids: CRPHGSGAKNIQYF. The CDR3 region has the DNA TGCAGGCCCCACGGTTCTGGGGCCAAAAACATTCAGTACTTC.

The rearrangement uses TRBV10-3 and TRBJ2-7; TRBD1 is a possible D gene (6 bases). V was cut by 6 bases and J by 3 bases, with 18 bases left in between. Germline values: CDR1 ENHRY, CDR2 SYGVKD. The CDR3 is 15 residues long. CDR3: CAIRRRQDPNYEQYF. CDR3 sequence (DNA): TGTGCCATCAGGAGAAGACAGGACCCGAACTACGAGCAGTACTTC.

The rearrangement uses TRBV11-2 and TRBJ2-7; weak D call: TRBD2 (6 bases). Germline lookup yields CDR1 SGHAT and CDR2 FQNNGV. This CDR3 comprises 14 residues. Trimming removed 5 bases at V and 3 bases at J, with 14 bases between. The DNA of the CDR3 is TGTGCCAGCAGCCCCCCTAGGAGGGGCTACGAGCAGTACTTC. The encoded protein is CASSPPRRGYEQYF.

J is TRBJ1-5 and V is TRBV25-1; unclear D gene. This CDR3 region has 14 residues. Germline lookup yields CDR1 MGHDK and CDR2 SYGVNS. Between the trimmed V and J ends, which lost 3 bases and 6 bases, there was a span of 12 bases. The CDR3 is CASSDIGVGQPQHF. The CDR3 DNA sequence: TGTGCCAGCAGTGATATTGGGGTAGGTCAGCCCCAGCATTTT.

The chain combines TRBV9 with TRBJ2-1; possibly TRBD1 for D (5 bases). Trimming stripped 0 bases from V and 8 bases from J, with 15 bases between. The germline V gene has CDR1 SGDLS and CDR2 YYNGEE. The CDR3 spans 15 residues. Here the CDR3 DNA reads TGTGCCAGCAGCGTAGGAATGGGAAGGGGCGATGAGCAGTTCTTC. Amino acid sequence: CASSVGMGRGDEQFF.

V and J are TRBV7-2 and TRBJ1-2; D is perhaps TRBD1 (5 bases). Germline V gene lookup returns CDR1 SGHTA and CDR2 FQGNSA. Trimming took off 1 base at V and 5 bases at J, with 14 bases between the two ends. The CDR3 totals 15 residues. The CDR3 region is CASSLDRAGTYGYTF. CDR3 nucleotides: TGTGCCAGCAGCTTAGATAGGGCAGGGACTTATGGCTACACCTTC.

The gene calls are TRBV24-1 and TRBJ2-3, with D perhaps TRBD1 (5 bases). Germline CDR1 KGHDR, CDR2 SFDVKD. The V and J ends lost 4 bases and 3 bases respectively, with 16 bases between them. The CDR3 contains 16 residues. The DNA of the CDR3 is TGTGCCACCAGTGACCCAGGGCCAGGTGGTACAGATACGCAGTATTTT. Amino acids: CATSDPGPGGTDTQYF.

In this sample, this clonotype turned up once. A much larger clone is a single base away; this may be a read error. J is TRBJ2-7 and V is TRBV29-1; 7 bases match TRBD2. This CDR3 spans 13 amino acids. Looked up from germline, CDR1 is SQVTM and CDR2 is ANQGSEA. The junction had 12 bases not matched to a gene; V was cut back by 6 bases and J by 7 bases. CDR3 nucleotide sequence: TGCAGCGTCCCCGGGACTAAGTCCCATGAGCAGTACTTC. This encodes CSVPGTKSHEQYF.

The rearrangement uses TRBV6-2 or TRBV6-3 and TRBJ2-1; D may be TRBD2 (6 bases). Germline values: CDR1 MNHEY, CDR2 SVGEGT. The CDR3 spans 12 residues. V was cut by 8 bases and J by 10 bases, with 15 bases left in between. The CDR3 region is CASGGRPGEQFF. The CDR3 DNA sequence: TGTGCCAGCGGAGGGAGGCCAGGCGAGCAGTTCTTC.

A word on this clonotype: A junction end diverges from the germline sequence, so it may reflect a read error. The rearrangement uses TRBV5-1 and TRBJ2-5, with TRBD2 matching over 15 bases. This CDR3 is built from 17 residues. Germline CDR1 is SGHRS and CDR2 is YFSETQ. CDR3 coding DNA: TGTGCCAGCAGTTTCGGACTAGCGGGGGGGTCCCAAGAGACCCAGTACTTC. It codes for CASSFGLAGGSQETQYF.

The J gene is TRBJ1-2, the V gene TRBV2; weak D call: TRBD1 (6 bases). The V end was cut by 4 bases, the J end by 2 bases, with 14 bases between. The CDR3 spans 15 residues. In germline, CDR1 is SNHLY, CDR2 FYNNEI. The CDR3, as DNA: TGTGCCAGCAGTGGCCGACAGGCGAGGAACTATGGCTACACCTTC. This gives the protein CASSGRQARNYGYTF.

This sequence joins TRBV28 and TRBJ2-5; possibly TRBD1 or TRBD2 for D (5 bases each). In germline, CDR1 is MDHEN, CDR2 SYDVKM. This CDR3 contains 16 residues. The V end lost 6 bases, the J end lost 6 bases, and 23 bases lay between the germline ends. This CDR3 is CASSPRGRPGIKTQYF. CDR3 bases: TGTGCCAGCAGCCCTCGGGGCCGGCCGGGTATTAAGACCCAGTACTTC.

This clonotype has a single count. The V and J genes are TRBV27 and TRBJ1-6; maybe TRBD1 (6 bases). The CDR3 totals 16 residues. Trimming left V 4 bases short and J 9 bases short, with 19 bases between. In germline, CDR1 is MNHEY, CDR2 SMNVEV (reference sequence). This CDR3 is CASSSPRQDRSSPLHF. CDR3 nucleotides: TGTGCCAGCAGTTCTCCGCGACAGGATAGAAGTTCACCCCTCCACTTT.

The CDR3 nucleotides read TGTGCCAGCAGCTCTCAACTAGCGGGAACAGATACGCAGTATTTT. Encoded protein: CASSSQLAGTDTQYF. This chain uses TRBV7-2 with TRBJ2-3; TRBD2 aligns across 10 bases. V shed 4 bases and J 3 bases; nucleotides not matched to a gene: 4. CDR3 length: 15 residues. CDR1 is SGHTA and CDR2 is FQGNSA in the germline V gene.

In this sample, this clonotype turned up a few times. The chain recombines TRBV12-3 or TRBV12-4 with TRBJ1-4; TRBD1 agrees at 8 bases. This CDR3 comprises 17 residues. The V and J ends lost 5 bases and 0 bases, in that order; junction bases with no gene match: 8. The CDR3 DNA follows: TGTGCCAGCAGTCTCAGGACAGGGCGCGCAACTAATGAAAAACTGTTTTTT. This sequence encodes CASSLRTGRATNEKLFF.

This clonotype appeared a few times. The chain's CDR3 is CASSFRGLGEQYF. The DNA for the CDR3 is TGTGCCAGCAGTTTCAGGGGACTGGGCGAGCAGTACTTC. The rearrangement joins TRBV28 to TRBJ2-7, with D perhaps being TRBD1 or TRBD2 (6 bases each). Trimming shortened V by 3 bases and J by 6 bases, and 12 bases separated the two germline ends. In germline, CDR1 is MDHEN, CDR2 SYDVKM. This CDR3 spans 13 amino acids.

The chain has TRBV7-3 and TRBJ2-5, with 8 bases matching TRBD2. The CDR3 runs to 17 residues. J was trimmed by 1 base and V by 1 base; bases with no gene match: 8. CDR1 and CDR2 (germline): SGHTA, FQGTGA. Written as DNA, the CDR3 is TGTGCCAGCAGCTTAAAGGGATCGGGACTAGGCCAAGAGACCCAGTACTTC. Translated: CASSLKGSGLGQETQYF.

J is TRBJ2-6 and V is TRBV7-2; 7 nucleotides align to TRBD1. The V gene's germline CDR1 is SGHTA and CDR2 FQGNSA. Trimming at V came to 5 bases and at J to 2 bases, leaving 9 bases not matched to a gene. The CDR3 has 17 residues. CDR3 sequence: CASSIKPDRAGANVLTF. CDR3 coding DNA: TGTGCCAGCAGCATTAAACCCGACAGGGCTGGGGCCAACGTCCTGACTTTC. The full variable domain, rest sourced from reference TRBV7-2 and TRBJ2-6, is GAGVSQSPSNKVTEKGKDVELRCDPISGHTALYWYRQSLGQGLEFLIYFQGNSAPDKSGLPSDRFSAERTGGSVSTLTIQRTQQEDSAVYLCASSIKPDRAGANVLTFGAGSRLTVL.

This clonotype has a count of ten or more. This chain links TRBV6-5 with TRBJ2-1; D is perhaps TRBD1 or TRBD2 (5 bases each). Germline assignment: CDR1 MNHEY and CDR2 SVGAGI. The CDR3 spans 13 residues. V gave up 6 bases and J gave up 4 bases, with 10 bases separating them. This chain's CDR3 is CASSPGRYNEQFF. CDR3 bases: TGTGCCAGCAGCCCGGGGCGATACAATGAGCAGTTCTTC.

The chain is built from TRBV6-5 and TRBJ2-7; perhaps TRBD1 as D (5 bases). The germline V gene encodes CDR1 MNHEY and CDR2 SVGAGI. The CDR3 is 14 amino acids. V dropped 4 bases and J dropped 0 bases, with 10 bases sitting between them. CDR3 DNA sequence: TGTGCCAGCAGTTTTGGGGCGGACTCCTACGAGCAGTACTTC. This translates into CASSFGADSYEQYF.

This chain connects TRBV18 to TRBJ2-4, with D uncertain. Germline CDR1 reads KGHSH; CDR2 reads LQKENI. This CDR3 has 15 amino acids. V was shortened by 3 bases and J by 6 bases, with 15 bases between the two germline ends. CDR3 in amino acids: CASSPSRTERNIQYF. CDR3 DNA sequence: TGTGCCAGCTCACCGTCTAGAACAGAGAGAAACATTCAGTACTTC.

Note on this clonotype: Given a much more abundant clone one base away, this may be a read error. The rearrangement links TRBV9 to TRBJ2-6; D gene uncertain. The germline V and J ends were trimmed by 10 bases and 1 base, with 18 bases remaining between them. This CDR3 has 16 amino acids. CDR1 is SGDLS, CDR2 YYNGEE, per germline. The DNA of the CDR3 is TGTGCCGGCACCCTCGGCGATGTTTCTGGGGCCAACGTCCTGACTTTC. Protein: CAGTLGDVSGANVLTF.

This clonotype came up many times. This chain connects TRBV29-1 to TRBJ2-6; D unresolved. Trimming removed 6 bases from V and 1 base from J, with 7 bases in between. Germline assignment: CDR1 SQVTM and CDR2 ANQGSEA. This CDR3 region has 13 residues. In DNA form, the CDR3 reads TGCAGCGTGAAGGAGTCTGGGGCCAACGTCCTGACTTTC. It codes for CSVKESGANVLTF.